A selection of T cell receptor beta chains follows, all from one sample in a study of blood T cell repertoires in COVID-19. Using immunoSEQ multiplex PCR, the repertoire was profiled, and TCRdb retains in-frame clones only, with some absent. The sample includes about 280,000 clones, around 84% of them seen just once. Sequencing was carried out using PBMCs or T cells enriched from blood (not recorded which). Every receptor here comes from a man in his forties or fifties who had been exposed to COVID-19. Both conserved end residues are part of each CDR3. A D gene is named only where the DNA matches it firmly. Expanded clones are given a class, and other clones once, few, many or no size at all.

j_call	clone_size	v_call	d_call	cdr3_aa	cdr3_nt
TRBJ2-1	once	TRBV27	TRBD2	CATALAGLYNEQFF	TGTGCCACCGCACTAGCGGGCCTATACAATGAGCAGTTCTTC
TRBJ1-6	.	TRBV9	TRBD1	CASGTDYNSPLHF	TGTGCCAGCGGGACAGACTATAATTCACCCCTCCACTTT
TRBJ2-7	.	TRBV7-9	.	CASSFTTPRLVRGEQYF	TGTGCCAGCAGCTTCACAACGCCTCGACTCGTTCGGGGAGAGCAGTACTTC
TRBJ2-1	few	TRBV11-1	TRBD1	CASSPDRVKFF	TGTGCCAGCAGCCCGGACAGGGTAAAGTTCTTC
TRBJ2-7	.	TRBV21-1	.	CASSKSRGEDLETSYEQYF	TGTGCCAGCAGCAAATCCCGGGGTGAGGACCTAGAAACCTCCTACGAGCAGTACTTC
TRBJ2-7	.	TRBV11-1	TRBD1	CASSSTTGVAYEQYF	TGTGCCAGCAGCTCAACGACAGGGGTGGCCTACGAGCAGTACTTC
TRBJ2-1	.	TRBV11-2	.	CASSLFASFNYNEQFF	TGTGCCAGCAGCTTATTCGCGAGCTTCAATTACAATGAGCAGTTCTTC
TRBJ1-2	.	TRBV27	TRBD1	CASSPRTGVGGYTF	TGTGCCAGCAGCCCCCGGACAGGGGTAGGCGGCTACACCTTC
TRBJ2-2	.	TRBV19	.	CASWAQGRGSYLHSGELFF	TGTGCCAGTTGGGCACAAGGCCGTGGGTCCTATTTACATTCCGGGGAGCTGTTTTTT
TRBJ2-1	.	TRBV6-5	.	CASKPGGTYNEQFF	TGTGCCAGCAAACCCGGGGGAACCTACAATGAGCAGTTCTTC
TRBJ2-7	.	TRBV30	TRBD1	CAWSAGTDYEQYF	TGTGCCTGGAGTGCCGGGACAGACTACGAGCAGTACTTC
TRBJ1-3	.	TRBV5-1	.	CASSLDRPPSGNTIYF	TGCGCCAGCAGCTTGGACAGGCCTCCTTCTGGAAACACCATATATTTT
TRBJ2-2	.	TRBV19	TRBD1	CASSGTGNTGELFF	TGTGCCAGTAGTGGGACAGGGAACACCGGGGAGCTGTTTTTT
TRBJ1-1	few	TRBV6-5	TRBD1	CASRQGGNKDEAFF	TGTGCCAGCAGACAGGGGGGAAACAAAGATGAAGCTTTCTTT
TRBJ2-4	.	TRBV5-1	.	CASSFQGNIQYF	TGCGCCAGCAGCTTCCAGGGGAACATTCAGTACTTC
TRBJ2-2	.	TRBV10-2	.	CASSAVESTGELFF	TGCGCCAGCAGTGCGGTAGAGTCCACCGGGGAGCTGTTTTTT
TRBJ1-3	.	TRBV9	.	CASTSASSGNTIYF	TGTGCCAGCACCAGCGCTAGCTCTGGAAACACCATATATTTT
TRBJ2-7	once	TRBV7-9	TRBD2	CASNGLAGGYEQYF	TGTGCCAGCAACGGACTAGCGGGAGGCTACGAGCAGTACTTC
TRBJ1-1	.	TRBV11-1	.	CASSGEGDTEAFF	TGTGCCAGTTCGGGAGAAGGGGACACTGAAGCTTTCTTT
TRBJ1-1	.	TRBV21-1	.	CATLPRSGWGTEAFF	TGTGCCACCTTACCACGGTCGGGGTGGGGCACTGAAGCTTTCTTT
TRBJ2-7	.	TRBV19	.	CASSISSANSYEQYF	TGTGCCAGTAGTATCAGTAGCGCTAACTCCTACGAGCAGTACTTC
TRBJ2-5	.	TRBV7-3	TRBD2	CASSLVRGGQETQYF	TGTGCCAGCAGCTTAGTGCGCGGGGGACAAGAGACCCAGTACTTC
TRBJ1-3	.	TRBV28	.	CASSTTGFVGNTIYF	TGTGCCAGCAGCACTACAGGGTTCGTTGGAAACACCATATATTTT
TRBJ2-7	.	TRBV24-1	.	CATSDFGAGGYEQYF	TGTGCCACCAGTGATTTTGGGGCCGGCGGCTACGAGCAGTACTTC
TRBJ1-1	.	TRBV10-3	TRBD1	CAISGTGGVTEAFF	TGTGCCATCAGTGGAACAGGGGGAGTTACTGAAGCTTTCTTT
TRBJ2-3	.	TRBV13	.	CASGVADTQYF	TGTGCCAGCGGGGTAGCGGATACGCAGTATTTT
TRBJ1-2	.	TRBV4-1	TRBD1	CASSPGQGERGYTF	TGCGCCAGCAGCCCCGGACAGGGGGAACGAGGCTACACCTTC
TRBJ2-5	.	TRBV14	.	CASSQDGRGWETQYF	TGTGCCAGCAGCCAAGATGGCCGAGGTTGGGAGACCCAGTACTTC
TRBJ1-2	once	TRBV3-1/TRBV3-2	TRBD1	CASSQVQTGPYGYTF	TGTGCCAGCAGCCAAGTTCAGACAGGGCCTTATGGCTACACCTTC
TRBJ1-1	.	TRBV11-3	.	CASSPRWQASNTEAFF	TGTGCCAGCAGCCCCCGGTGGCAGGCCTCGAACACTGAAGCTTTCTTT
TRBJ2-5	.	TRBV30	.	CAWSVAGLGKETQYF	TGTGCCTGGAGTGTCGCAGGGCTAGGAAAAGAGACCCAGTACTTC
TRBJ1-2	.	TRBV28	.	CASNQGIYGYTF	TGTGCCAGCAATCAGGGAATCTATGGCTACACCTTC
TRBJ2-7	.	TRBV20-1	.	CSASGQFYEQYF	TGCAGTGCTAGTGGACAGTTCTACGAGCAGTACTTC
TRBJ1-2	.	TRBV5-6	.	CASSIRRGYGYTF	TGTGCCAGCAGCATACGACGAGGCTATGGCTACACCTTC
TRBJ1-1	.	TRBV10-3	.	CANRQDMNTEAFF	TGTGCCAACCGTCAGGACATGAACACTGAAGCTTTCTTT
TRBJ1-6	.	TRBV3-1/TRBV3-2	.	CASGAWRGSPLHF	TGTGCCAGCGGGGCCTGGCGCGGATCACCCCTCCACTTT
TRBJ2-7	few	TRBV10-2	.	CASEPGQHYEQYF	TGCGCCAGCGAGCCAGGACAGCACTACGAGCAGTACTTC
TRBJ2-5	.	TRBV7-3	.	CASSLRSSGGETQYF	TGTGCCAGCAGCTTAAGGTCCAGTGGAGGAGAGACCCAGTACTTC
TRBJ2-3	.	TRBV9	TRBD2	CASSATTGTKEYF	TGTGCCAGCAGCGCTACAACCGGGACTAAGGAGTATTTT
TRBJ1-4	.	TRBV30	.	CAWSALTTTNEKLFF	TGTGCCTGGAGTGCCTTGACAACAACTAATGAAAAACTGTTTTTT
TRBJ1-6	.	TRBV30	TRBD1	CAWKRDRGPRSPLHF	TGTGCCTGGAAAAGGGACAGGGGCCCGAGGTCACCCCTCCACTTT
TRBJ1-3	.	TRBV2	TRBD1	CASRGYLQGDSGNTIYF	TGTGCCAGCAGGGGGTACCTTCAGGGGGACTCTGGAAACACCATATATTTT
TRBJ1-1	.	TRBV12-3/TRBV12-4	.	CASSNRENTEAFF	TGTGCCAGCAGTAACCGAGAGAACACTGAAGCTTTCTTT
TRBJ2-1	.	TRBV6-5	.	CATKSPVSGDNEQFF	TGTGCCACAAAGTCCCCGGTTAGCGGTGACAATGAGCAGTTCTTC
TRBJ2-7	.	TRBV7-2	TRBD1	CASSPGYQTGGEQYF	TGTGCCAGCAGCCCCGGGTACCAGACAGGGGGCGAGCAGTACTTC
TRBJ2-5	.	TRBV24-1	TRBD1	CATRNTQLQDRRKQGETQYF	TGTGCCACCAGAAACACCCAGCTCCAAGACAGGCGCAAACAGGGGGAGACCCAGTACTTC
TRBJ2-7	.	TRBV30	TRBD2	CAWRLAGEYGKQYF	TGTGCCTGGAGACTAGCGGGAGAGTATGGGAAGCAGTACTTC
TRBJ2-1	.	TRBV6-4	.	CASSPRERPHNEQFF	TGTGCCAGCAGTCCCCGGGAGAGACCCCACAATGAGCAGTTCTTC
TRBJ1-2	.	TRBV25-1	TRBD1	CASTTGAGGGYTF	TGTGCCAGCACGACAGGGGCAGGTGGTGGCTACACCTTC